What follows is one T cell receptor beta chain and its context. Its antigen is not identified. Using its own MiXCR run on the reads, TCRdb lists one record per CDR3 protein. This table holds about 920,000 distinct CDR3 sequences, about a third found once. The CDR3 is 11 residues long. Germline loops: CDR1 LNHDA, CDR2 SQIVND (reference sequence). V lost 3 bases and J 8 bases, leaving 5 bases between the germline ends. The record originates from a study of T cell repertoires in cytomegalovirus infection. The material sequenced was cultured CD8+ T cells from PBMCs, taken from culture after CMV antigen stimulation. This chain connects TRBV19 to TRBJ2-1, with D tentatively TRBD1 (5 bases). This receptor was identified in a human donor in good health (CMV status not recorded). Some clones in this sample may be carry-over from other donors' samples. In DNA form, the CDR3 reads TGTGCCAGTAGTATCAGGGATGAGCAGTTCTTC. Its protein is CASSIRDEQFF.